This T cell receptor beta chain was retrieved from a study of T cells after yellow fever vaccination. Study conclusions and caveats: The bulk population could contribute abundant contaminating clonotypes to FACS-sorted repertoires. At around 96% for CD4 and 88% for CD8, most primary-vaccination clones showed up again after the booster. Researchers report a weaker secondary response that nonetheless peaked faster, day 5 versus 15.

The germline V and J ends were trimmed by 2 bases and 3 bases, with 9 bases remaining between them. This CDR3 contains 14 residues. UMIs and a universal primer site were added when TCR cDNA was made by 5'RACE template switching. TCRdb reprocessed the 5' RACE reads via MiXCR and lists one record per CDR3 protein. Of about 300,000 distinct CDR3 sequences in the sample, about 4% were seen once. This clonotype was observed many times. Antigen specificity is unknown. The rearrangement links TRBV12-3 or TRBV12-4 to TRBJ2-3; D might be TRBD1 (6 bases). The clonotype originates from a man aged 18 to 29 who received the YFV17D yellow fever vaccine. Source: PBMCs, taken 5 days after the yellow fever booster vaccination. CDR3 residues: CASSLNQGTDTQYF. CDR3 sequence (DNA): TGTGCCAGCAGTTTAAACCAGGGGACAGATACGCAGTATTTT.